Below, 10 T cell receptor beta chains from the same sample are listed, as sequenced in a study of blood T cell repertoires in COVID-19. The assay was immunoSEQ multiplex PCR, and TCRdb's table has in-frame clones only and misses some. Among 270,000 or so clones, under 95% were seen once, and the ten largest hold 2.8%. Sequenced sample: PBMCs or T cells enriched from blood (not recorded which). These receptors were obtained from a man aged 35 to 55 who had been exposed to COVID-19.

The chain's CDR3 is CASSLRSSGRLNPYNEQFF. CDR3 bases: TGTGCCAGCAGCTTAAGGTCTAGCGGGAGGCTTAACCCCTACAATGAGCAGTTCTTC. V and J are TRBV11-2 and TRBJ2-1; 11 nucleotides line up with TRBD2. Germline CDR1 and CDR2: SGHAT and FQNNGV. The CDR3 extends over 19 amino acids. J gave up 2 bases and V 2 bases, and 11 bases lay outside the gene matches. The variable domain in full, completed from reference TRBV11-2 and TRBJ2-1, reads EAGVAQSPRYKIIEKRQSVAFWCNPISGHATLYWYQQILGQGPKLLIQFQNNGVVDDSQLPKDRFSAERLKGVDSTLKIQPAKLEDSAVYLCASSLRSSGRLNPYNEQFFGPGTRLTVL.

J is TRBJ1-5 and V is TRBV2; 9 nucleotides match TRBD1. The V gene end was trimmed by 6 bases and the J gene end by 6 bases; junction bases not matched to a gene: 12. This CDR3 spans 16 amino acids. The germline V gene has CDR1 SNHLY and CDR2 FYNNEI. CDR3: CASSGQRQGVGQPQHF. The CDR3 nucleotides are TGTGCCAGCAGCGGCCAGAGACAGGGGGTAGGTCAGCCCCAGCATTTT.

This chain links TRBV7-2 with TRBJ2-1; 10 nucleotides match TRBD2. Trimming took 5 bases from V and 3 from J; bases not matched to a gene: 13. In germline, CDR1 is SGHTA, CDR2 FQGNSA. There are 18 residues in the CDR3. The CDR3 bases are TGTGCCAGCAGCCGTACCGGACTAGCGGACTTATTCTACAATGAGCAGTTCTTC. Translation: CASSRTGLADLFYNEQFF.

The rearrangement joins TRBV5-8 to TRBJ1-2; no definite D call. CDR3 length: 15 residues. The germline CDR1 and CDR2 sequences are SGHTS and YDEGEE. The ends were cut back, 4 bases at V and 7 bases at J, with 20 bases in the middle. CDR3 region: CASSAVLSLAGGYTF. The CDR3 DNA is TGTGCCAGCAGCGCGGTTCTTTCCCTTGCTGGTGGCTACACCTTC.

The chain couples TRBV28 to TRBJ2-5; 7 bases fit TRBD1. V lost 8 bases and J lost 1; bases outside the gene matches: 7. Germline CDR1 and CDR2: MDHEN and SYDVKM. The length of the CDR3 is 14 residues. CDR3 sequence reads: CASQMGQLQETQYF. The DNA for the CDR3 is TGTGCCAGCCAAATGGGACAGCTCCAAGAGACCCAGTACTTC.

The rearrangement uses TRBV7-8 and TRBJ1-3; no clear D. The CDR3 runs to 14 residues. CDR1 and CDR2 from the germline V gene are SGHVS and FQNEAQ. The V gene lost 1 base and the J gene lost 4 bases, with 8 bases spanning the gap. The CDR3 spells CASSLVGTGNTIYF. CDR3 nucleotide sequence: TGTGCCAGCAGCTTAGTTGGCACCGGAAACACCATATATTTT.

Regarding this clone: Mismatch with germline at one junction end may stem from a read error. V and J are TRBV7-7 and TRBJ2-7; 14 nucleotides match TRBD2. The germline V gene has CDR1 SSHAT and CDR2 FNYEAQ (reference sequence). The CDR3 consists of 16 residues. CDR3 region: CASSLYGTSGSDEQYF. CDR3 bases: TGTGCTAGCAGCTTATATGGGACTAGCGGGAGTGACGAGCAGTACTTC.

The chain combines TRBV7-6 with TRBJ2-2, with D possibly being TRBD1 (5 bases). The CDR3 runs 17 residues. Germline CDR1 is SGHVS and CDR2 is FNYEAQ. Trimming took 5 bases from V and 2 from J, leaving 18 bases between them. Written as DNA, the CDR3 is TGTGCCAGCAGCCGAACTGAAGGGCAGGGAAACACCGGGGAGCTGTTTTTT. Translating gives CASSRTEGQGNTGELFF.

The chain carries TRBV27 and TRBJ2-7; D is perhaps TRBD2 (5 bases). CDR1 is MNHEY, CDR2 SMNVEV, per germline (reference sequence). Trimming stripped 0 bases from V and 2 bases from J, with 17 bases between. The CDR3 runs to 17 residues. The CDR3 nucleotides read TGTGCCAGCAGTTTATCAGGGTTGGGGAGTAGTACCTACGAGCAGTACTTC. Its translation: CASSLSGLGSSTYEQYF.

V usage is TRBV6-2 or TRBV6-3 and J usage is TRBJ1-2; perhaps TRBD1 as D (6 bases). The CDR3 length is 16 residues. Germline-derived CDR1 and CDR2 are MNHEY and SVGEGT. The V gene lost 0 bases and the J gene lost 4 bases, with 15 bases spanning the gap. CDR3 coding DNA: TGTGCCAGCAGTTACTCATTGGCAGGGGCAGGCTATGGCTACACCTTC. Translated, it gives CASSYSLAGAGYGYTF.